This T cell receptor (beta chain) is from a study of early T cells in non-severe SARS-CoV-2 infection. Study summary: The chains were unpaired, and the sequenced material was bulk RNA from unsorted whole blood.

Study conclusions and caveats: In VDJdb matching, anti-spike CD8 responses were favored while private and CD4 specificities went missing.

This CDR3 has 16 amino acids. Looked up from germline, CDR1 is MNHEY and CDR2 is SMNVEV (reference sequence). V dropped 8 bases and J dropped 1 base, with 18 bases sitting between them. This clonotype was observed many times. Its specificity is unknown. As part of library construction, unique molecular identifiers were attached to individual cDNA molecules. TCRdb redid the calling of the 5' RACE reads with MiXCR, one entry per CDR3 protein. The sample shows about 83,000 distinct CDR3 sequences, about 10% of them seen only once. The rearrangement uses TRBV27 and TRBJ2-1; D uncertain. The sequence was obtained from an adult who was a healthcare worker with PCR-confirmed SARS-CoV-2 infection or an uninfected control (not recorded which). The sample in question was whole blood, obtained at baseline. The CDR3 DNA sequence: TGTGCCAGCGGGTCCCGGGCTGGGTTATCCTACAATGAGCAGTTCTTC. This encodes CASGSRAGLSYNEQFF.